This T cell receptor beta chain appears in the sequencing data of a study of blood T cell repertoires in COVID-19. At the level of the study: The origin of the acute and convalescent COVID-19 samples was the United States, Italy and Spain. Sample material is recorded as cDNA or gDNA derived from T cells, B-cell-depleted T cells, or PBMCs.

The sample holds one count of this clone. The ends were cut back, 4 bases at V and 5 bases at J, with 11 bases in the middle. The germline gives CDR1 LGHDT, CDR2 YNNKEL (reference sequence). This CDR3 is built from 13 residues. Measured with immunoSEQ multiplex PCR; TCRdb has only the in-frame clones, and not every one. The sample includes 160,000 or so clones, 87% seen only once; the top ten take 3% to 4%. The sequenced material came from peripheral blood. This sequence originates from an older woman who had recovered from COVID-19. V usage is TRBV3-1 (or the pseudogene TRBV3-2) and J usage is TRBJ2-5, with D hard to call. CDR3 coding DNA: TGTGCCAGCAGCCTACTATCAGCCGAGACCCAGTACTTC. Translating it yields CASSLLSAETQYF.